The clone carrying this T cell receptor (beta chain) appeared once. Looked up from germline, CDR1 is MNHEY and CDR2 is SVGAGI. The CDR3 has 14 amino acids. Trimming took off 0 bases at V and 6 bases at J, with 9 bases between the two ends. The data stem from a study of T cell changes during pregnancy in multiple sclerosis. Sequenced by immunoSEQ multiplex PCR; TCRdb stores in-frame clones only, minus some. In the table there are around 50,000 clones, 75% to 95% of which are singletons. The chain has TRBV6-5 and TRBJ1-5; D ambiguous. The TCR sequence derives from a female donor in good health, enrolled as a control in a pregnancy study. The source material was peripheral blood, sampled after pregnancy. The CDR3 DNA follows: TGTGCCAGCAGTTACTCCGGGTCGACTCAGCCCCAGCATTTT. Protein: CASSYSGSTQPQHF.